This T cell receptor beta chain derives from a study of technical replicates of blood from four donors listed by TCRdb under 2017. Concerning this clone: Its antigen remains undetermined. Qualities for individual bases were not recorded, and no much larger clone is one base off.

V and J are truncated by 6 bases and 2 bases respectively, leaving an intervening sequence of 8 bases. Counted from cysteine to phenylalanine, this CDR3 has 11 amino acids. Just the 33-base CDR3 DNA is kept, in frame starting at base 1. Based on the germline V gene (reference sequence), the CDR1 and CDR2 sequences are DFQATT and SNEGSKA. The library was prepared using the immunoSEQ multiplex PCR assay. TCRdb stores this immuneACCESS table with in-frame sequences only. Part of the clones is absent; in the studies checked, under half of the shortfall reflects unresolved V genes, and no reason is known for the rest. The sample table records tens of thousands of clones; around 97% of these occur just once. Clones ranked in the top ten supply 0.2% to 0.25% of the sample.

The rearranged segments are TRBV20-1 and TRBJ2-7; no D gene call is confident. The sample taken for sequencing was T cells isolated from PBMCs. This receptor was taken from a human donor in good health. The CDR3 corresponds to CSARQTYEQYF. At the DNA level, the sequence is TGCAGTGCGAGACAAACCTACGAGCAGTACTTC.